This T cell receptor beta chain emerged from a study of response to subunit inactivated influenza vaccine. Whole-study findings and limits: Every seasonal influenza vaccination brings in few new T cells, the authors suggested.

Only a few counts were recorded for this clonotype. The antigen is undetermined. TCRdb itself ran the RT-PCR reads through MiXCR, one entry per CDR3 protein. In the table there are over 650,000 distinct CDR3 sequences, about a fifth of which are singletons. The material was PBMCs from blood, obtained around 5 days after vaccination. The clonotype was recovered from a man in his fifties or sixties who received an inactivated influenza vaccine.

Here the CDR3 DNA reads TGTGCCATCAGTGGTAGACAGGGCCACTACGAGCAGTACTTC. Its protein product is CAISGRQGHYEQYF. The chain recombines TRBV10-3 with TRBJ2-7, with 7 bases that match TRBD1. Looked up from germline, CDR1 is ENHRY and CDR2 is SYGVKD. This CDR3 comprises 14 residues. J lost 3 bases, V lost 4 bases, and 6 bases had no gene match.